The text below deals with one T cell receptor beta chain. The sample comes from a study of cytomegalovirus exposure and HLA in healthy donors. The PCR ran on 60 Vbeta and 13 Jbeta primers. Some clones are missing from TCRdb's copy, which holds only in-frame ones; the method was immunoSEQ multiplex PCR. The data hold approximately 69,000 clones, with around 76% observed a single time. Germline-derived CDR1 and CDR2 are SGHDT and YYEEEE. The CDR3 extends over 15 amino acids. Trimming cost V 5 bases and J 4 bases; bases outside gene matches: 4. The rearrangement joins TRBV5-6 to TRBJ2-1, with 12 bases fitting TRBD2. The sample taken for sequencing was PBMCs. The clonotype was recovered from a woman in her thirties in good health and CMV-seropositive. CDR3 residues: CASSPGTSGYNEQFF. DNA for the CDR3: TGTGCCAGCAGTCCCGGGACTAGCGGGTACAATGAGCAGTTCTTC.